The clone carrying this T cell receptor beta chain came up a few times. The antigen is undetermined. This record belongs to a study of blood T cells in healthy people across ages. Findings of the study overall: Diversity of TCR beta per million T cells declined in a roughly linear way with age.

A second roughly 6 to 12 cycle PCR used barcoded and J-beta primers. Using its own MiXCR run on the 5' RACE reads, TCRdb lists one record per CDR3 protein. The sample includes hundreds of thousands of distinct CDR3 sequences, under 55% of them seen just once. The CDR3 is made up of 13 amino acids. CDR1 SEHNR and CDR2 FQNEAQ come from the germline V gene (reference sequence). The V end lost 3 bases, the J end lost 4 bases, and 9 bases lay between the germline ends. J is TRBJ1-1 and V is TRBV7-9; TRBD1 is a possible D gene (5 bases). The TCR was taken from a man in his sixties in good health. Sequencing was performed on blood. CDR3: CASSFEGRTEAFF. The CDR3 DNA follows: TGTGCCAGCAGCTTCGAGGGGCGCACTGAAGCTTTCTTT.